These 13 T cell receptor beta chains originate from one sample sequenced in a study of CD8 T cells in ankylosing spondylitis (dated by TCRdb to between 2016 and 2019). Overall study outcomes, separate from this receptor: A TCR beta motif of eight highly homologous amino acid variants appeared characteristic of blood from ankylosing spondylitis patients.

The library was obtained by 5' RACE. Sequencing used an Illumina HiSeq 2500. Clones were called with MiXCR by TCRdb after fastp trimmed the public reads at Q25, and only in-frame beta chains were retained. CDR3 protein sequences are deduplicated, and each keeps its most common genes and DNA. A total of 350,000 to 550,000 distinct CDR3 sequences appear in this sample, more than 25% of them only once. The top ten clones comprise 0.89% of the sample. These receptors have no known antigen. The material sequenced was blood, either unsorted or a sorted T cell fraction (not recorded which). These receptors all stem from a male donor with ankylosing spondylitis.

This chain connects TRBV6-1 to TRBJ2-6, with D possibly matching TRBD1 (6 bases). The ends were cut back, 7 bases at V and 4 bases at J, with 11 bases in the middle. The CDR3 is 14 amino acids. Germline CDR1 is MNHNS and CDR2 is SASEGT. The CDR3 is CASTTGPGANVLTF. In DNA, the CDR3 is TGTGCCAGCACGACAGGTCCCGGGGCCAACGTCCTGACTTTC.

This clonotype was seen a few times. V and J are TRBV9 and TRBJ2-3; D remains ambiguous. CDR1 and CDR2 from the germline V gene are SGDLS and YYNGEE. The CDR3 sequence is 13 residues long. V lost 4 bases, J lost 2 bases, and 8 bases lay in between. The CDR3 region has the DNA TGTGCCAGCAGCCGTACTACCACAGATACGCAGTATTTT. As protein: CASSRTTTDTQYF.

A word on this clonotype: A single base separates this from a much larger clone, so it may be a read error. CDR3 sequence: CASSLDWETQYF. DNA of the CDR3: TGCGCCAGCAGCTTGGACTGGGAGACCCAGTACTTC. This sequence joins TRBV5-1 and TRBJ2-5; the D is unclear. Trimming took off 0 bases at V and 5 bases at J, with 5 bases between the two ends. Looked up from germline, CDR1 is SGHRS and CDR2 is YFSETQ. The CDR3 covers 12 residues.

There are a few counts of this clonotype. This chain connects TRBV13 to TRBJ2-3; TRBD2 matches 10 bases. The CDR3 covers 17 residues. CDR1 is PRHDT, CDR2 FYEKMQ, per germline (reference sequence). The J segment lost 0 bases and the V segment lost 5 bases, leaving 8 bases of the junction unmatched. The CDR3 bases are TGTGCCAGCAGCCCTACGAAGACTAGCGGGAGCACAGATACGCAGTATTTT. It codes for CASSPTKTSGSTDTQYF.

This clonotype was detected a few times. The chain employs TRBV5-1 and TRBJ2-2; 8 bases agree with TRBD1. The CDR3 extends over 16 amino acids. CDR1 SGHRS and CDR2 YFSETQ come from the germline V gene. Trimming removed 5 bases from V and 4 bases from J; junction bases left unmatched: 10. The CDR3 region has the DNA TGCGCCAGCAGGCAGGGGGCGCAGGAGGGCACCGGGGAGCTGTTTTTT. Its protein is CASRQGAQEGTGELFF.

The genes are TRBV2 and TRBJ1-5, with 9 bases lining up with TRBD1. The CDR3 is made up of 14 amino acids. With 7 bases clipped from V and 4 bases from J, the junction kept 5 bases outside the gene matches. CDR1 and CDR2 (germline): SNHLY, FYNNEI. DNA for the CDR3: TGTGCCAGCATGCGGGACAGGGTGAATCAGCCCCAGCATTTT. Residues: CASMRDRVNQPQHF.

The V gene is TRBV7-2, the J gene TRBJ1-1; the D is unclear. Trimming left V 3 bases short and J 6 bases short, with 8 bases between. The CDR3 is made up of 12 amino acids. The germline CDR1 and CDR2 sequences are SGHTA and FQGNSA. The CDR3 sequence is CASSFLWAEAFF. CDR3 DNA: TGTGCCAGCAGCTTTCTATGGGCTGAAGCTTTCTTT.

The table lists this clonotype with a few counts. Here the CDR3 reads CASSTGLAALSYNEQFF. CDR3 nucleotide sequence: TGCGCCAGCAGCACCGGACTAGCGGCCCTCTCCTACAATGAGCAGTTCTTC. The rearrangement links TRBV5-1 to TRBJ2-1; TRBD2 matches at 10 bases. The ends lost 4 bases at V and 0 bases at J; junction bases unmatched: 7. CDR1 and CDR2 (germline): SGHRS, YFSETQ. The CDR3 has 17 amino acids. Looking up the rest from reference TRBV5-1 and TRBJ2-1 gives the full variable domain: KAGVTQTPRYLIKTRGQQVTLSCSPISGHRSVSWYQQTPGQGLQFLFEYFSETQRNKGNFPGRFSGRQFSNSRSEMNVSTLELGDSALYLCASSTGLAALSYNEQFFGPGTRLTVL.

This clonotype was detected a few times. The rearrangement joins TRBV5-1 to TRBJ2-1; possibly TRBD2 for D (7 bases). V dropped 0 bases and J dropped 7 bases, with 20 bases sitting between them. The CDR3 spans 17 residues. Per the germline V gene, CDR1 is SGHRS and CDR2 is YFSETQ. The CDR3 sequence is CASSLVVLGGGENEQFF. The CDR3 nucleotides read TGCGCCAGCAGCTTGGTGGTACTAGGGGGAGGGGAGAATGAGCAGTTCTTC.

The rearrangement uses TRBV7-7 and TRBJ2-1; 14 bases are shared with TRBD2. The CDR3 length is 16 residues. With V trimmed by 5 bases and J by 5 bases, 5 bases remained unmatched. The germline V gene has CDR1 SSHAT and CDR2 FNYEAQ (reference sequence). The CDR3 nucleotides read TGTGCCAGCAGCCCGGTGGGACTAGCGGGAGACAATGAGCAGTTCTTC. This translates into CASSPVGLAGDNEQFF.

J is TRBJ1-1 and V is TRBV5-1; 8 bases match TRBD1. CDR3 length: 14 amino acids. Germline CDR1 and CDR2: SGHRS and YFSETQ. J was trimmed by 4 bases and V by 3 bases; bases with no gene match: 5. CDR3 residues: CASSSNTGGTEAFF. CDR3 coding DNA: TGCGCCAGCAGCTCCAATACAGGGGGCACTGAAGCTTTCTTT. Combining the CDR3 with reference TRBV5-1 and TRBJ1-1 gives the whole variable domain KAGVTQTPRYLIKTRGQQVTLSCSPISGHRSVSWYQQTPGQGLQFLFEYFSETQRNKGNFPGRFSGRQFSNSRSEMNVSTLELGDSALYLCASSSNTGGTEAFFGQGTRLTVV.

The rearrangement uses TRBV27 and TRBJ1-1; D remains unclear. Germline CDR1 reads MNHEY; CDR2 reads SMNVEV (reference sequence). The CDR3 runs 14 residues. The V gene lost 0 bases and the J gene lost 5 bases, with 10 bases spanning the gap. Here the CDR3 DNA reads TGTGCCAGCAGTTTATCCGGACGGTGGACTGAAGCTTTCTTT. Encoded protein: CASSLSGRWTEAFF.

This clonotype was seen a handful of times. The chain joins TRBV20-1 to TRBJ2-5, with D possibly TRBD1 on 6 matching bases. V was clipped by 2 bases and J by 1 base, with 14 bases between them. The CDR3 has 15 residues. Germline loops: CDR1 DFQATT, CDR2 SNEGSKA (reference sequence). The chain's CDR3 is CSARRPGQPQETQYF. CDR3 bases: TGCAGTGCTAGACGACCAGGACAGCCCCAAGAGACCCAGTACTTC.